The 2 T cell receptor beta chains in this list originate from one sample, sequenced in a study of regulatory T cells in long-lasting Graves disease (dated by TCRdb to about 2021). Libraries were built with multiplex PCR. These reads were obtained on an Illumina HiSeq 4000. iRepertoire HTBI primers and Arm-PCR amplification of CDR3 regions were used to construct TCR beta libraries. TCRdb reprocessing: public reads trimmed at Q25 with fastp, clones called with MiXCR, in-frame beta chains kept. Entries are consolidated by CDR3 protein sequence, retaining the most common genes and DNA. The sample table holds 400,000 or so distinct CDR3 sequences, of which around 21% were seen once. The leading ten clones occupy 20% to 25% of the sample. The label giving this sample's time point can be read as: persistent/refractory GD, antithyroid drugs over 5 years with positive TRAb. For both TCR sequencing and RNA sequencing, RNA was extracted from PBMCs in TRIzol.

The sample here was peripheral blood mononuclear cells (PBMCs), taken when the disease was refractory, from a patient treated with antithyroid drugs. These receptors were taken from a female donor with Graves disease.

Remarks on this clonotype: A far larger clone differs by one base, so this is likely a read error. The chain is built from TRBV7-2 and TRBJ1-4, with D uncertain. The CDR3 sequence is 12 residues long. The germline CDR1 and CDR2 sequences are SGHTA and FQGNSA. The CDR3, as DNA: TGTGCCAGCAGCTTAGTGGAAGAAAAACTGTCTTTT. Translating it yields CASSLVEEKLSF.

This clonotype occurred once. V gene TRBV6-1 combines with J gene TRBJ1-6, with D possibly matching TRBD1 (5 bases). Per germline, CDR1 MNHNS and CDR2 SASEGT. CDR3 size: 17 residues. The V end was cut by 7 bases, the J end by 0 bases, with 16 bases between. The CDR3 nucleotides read TGTGCCAGCACCGGGGCGGGGGGGAGCTCCTATAATTCACCCCTCCACTTT. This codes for CASTGAGGSSYNSPLHF.